Below, 29 T cell receptor beta chains from the same sample are listed, as sequenced in a study of blood T cell repertoires in COVID-19. The protocol was immunoSEQ multiplex PCR, while the TCRdb copy is restricted to in-frame clones and leaves out a portion. The sample carries tens of thousands of clones, 70% to 85% recorded once. Sample: peripheral blood. The receptors shown here come from a man in his fifties or sixties with acute or convalescent COVID-19.

This clone was seen only once. This rearrangement joins TRBV7-8 to TRBJ1-1; TRBD1 matches at 7 bases. Trimming cost V 5 bases and J 0 bases; bases outside gene matches: 6. Germline CDR1 is SGHVS and CDR2 is FQNEAQ. The length of the CDR3 is 15 residues. CDR3 region: CASSGDRDLNTEAFF. The DNA for the CDR3 is TGTGCCAGCAGCGGCGACAGGGATTTGAACACTGAAGCTTTCTTT.

This chain joins TRBV28 and TRBJ1-1, with 8 bases fitting TRBD1. Germline trimming cut 6 bases from V and 5 bases from J; bases unmatched to any gene: 8. The germline gives CDR1 MDHEN, CDR2 SYDVKM. This CDR3 region has 14 residues. The CDR3 nucleotides are TGTGCCAGCAGGCCTATGGACAGGGTAACTGAAGCTTTCTTT. It yields the protein CASRPMDRVTEAFF.

This sequence joins TRBV10-2 and TRBJ1-2; D ambiguous. CDR1 WSHSY and CDR2 SAAADI come from the germline V gene. This CDR3 comprises 14 residues. V was cut by 0 bases and J by 8 bases, with 13 bases left in between. The CDR3 here is CASSESSRISGYTF. The CDR3 DNA is TGCGCCAGCAGTGAGTCCAGCAGGATCAGCGGCTACACCTTC.

The rearrangement uses TRBV6-5 and TRBJ2-2, with 9 bases identical to TRBD1. CDR3 length equals 16 residues. The V segment lost 2 bases and the J segment 5 bases; nucleotides outside the gene matches: 6. From germline, CDR1 is MNHEY and CDR2 SVGAGI. The CDR3: CASSYPTGGGTGELFF. DNA of the CDR3: TGTGCCAGCAGTTACCCGACAGGGGGTGGGACCGGGGAGCTGTTTTTT.

The rearrangement links TRBV5-3 to TRBJ1-4; 7 nucleotides line up with TRBD1. TRBV5-3 is an ORF, with its function uncertain. The ends lost 4 bases at V and 0 bases at J; junction bases unmatched: 9. This CDR3 is 17 amino acids long. CDR3 nucleotides: TGTGCCAGAAGCGGGGACAGATCGGCTGCAACTAATGAAAAACTGTTTTTT. Its protein product is CARSGDRSAATNEKLFF.

The V call is TRBV9, the J call TRBJ1-2; 11 nucleotides match TRBD1. J gave up 4 bases and V 0 bases, and 5 bases lay outside the gene matches. CDR1 is SGDLS and CDR2 is YYNGEE in the germline V gene. The CDR3 spans 16 residues. The CDR3 here is CASSVAGTGGSYGYTF. The DNA for the CDR3 is TGTGCCAGCAGCGTAGCTGGGACAGGGGGAAGCTATGGCTACACCTTC.

The V call is TRBV15, the J call TRBJ2-1, with 8 bases identical to TRBD1. The CDR3 spans 13 residues. V lost 2 bases to trimming and J lost 12 bases; unmatched junction nucleotides: 6. Per the germline V gene, CDR1 is LNHNV and CDR2 is YYDKDF (reference sequence). CDR3 DNA sequence: TGTGCCACCAGCAGACCACAGGGGGTTGGGCAGTTCTTC. Translated, it gives CATSRPQGVGQFF.

As DNA, the CDR3 is TGCGCCAGCAGCCAAAAGTTAGTGAGCTCCTACAATGAGCAGTTCTTC. As protein: CASSQKLVSSYNEQFF. V gene TRBV4-3 combines with J gene TRBJ2-1; D is uncertain. The germline gives CDR1 LGHNA, CDR2 YSLEER. The V end lost 2 bases, the J end lost 0 bases, and 11 bases lay between the germline ends. There are 16 residues in the CDR3.

The J gene is TRBJ2-7, the V gene TRBV29-1; D is unclear. Per germline, CDR1 SQVTM and CDR2 ANQGSEA. The V gene lost 7 bases and the J gene lost 6 bases, with 13 bases spanning the gap. CDR3 size: 11 residues. CDR3 region: CSAEVTFEQYF. The CDR3 region has the DNA TGCAGCGCCGAGGTCACGTTCGAGCAGTACTTC.

The genes are TRBV5-1 and TRBJ1-4, with 8 bases lining up with TRBD1. V lost 6 bases, J lost 7 bases, and 8 bases stayed unmatched. Germline V gene lookup returns CDR1 SGHRS and CDR2 YFSETQ. The CDR3 runs to 14 residues. CDR3 nucleotides: TGCGCCAGCAACGACAGGGGTAATAGTGAAAAACTGTTTTTT. Its translation: CASNDRGNSEKLFF.

A single count supports this clone. The chain is built from TRBV11-3 and TRBJ1-2, with TRBD1 matching 9 bases. Germline assignment: CDR1 SGHNT and CDR2 YENEEA. The CDR3 consists of 13 residues. V trimming: 5 bases; J trimming: 8 bases; junction bases outside the gene matches: 6. This chain's CDR3 is CASSRGQGVGYTF. The DNA of the CDR3 is TGTGCCAGCAGCCGGGGACAGGGAGTGGGCTACACCTTC.

The genes are TRBV4-2 and TRBJ2-3; 11 bases agree with TRBD2. The CDR3 loop spans 18 amino acids. CDR1 and CDR2 (germline): LGHNA, YNFKEQ. V lost 3 bases and J lost 2; bases outside the gene matches: 10. The CDR3 reads CASSHDGLAGGPTDTQYF. DNA for the CDR3: TGTGCCAGCAGCCATGATGGGCTAGCGGGGGGTCCCACAGATACGCAGTATTTT.

Only one count was recorded for this clone. The chain joins TRBV27 to TRBJ2-3; 11 bases align to TRBD2. The CDR3 runs to 15 residues. Per the germline V gene, CDR1 is MNHEY and CDR2 is SMNVEV (reference sequence). Trimming removed 3 bases from V and 5 bases from J; junction bases left unmatched: 4. The CDR3 DNA is TGTGCCAGCAGTTTGGTTAGCGGGGGGGAAGATACGCAGTATTTT. Its translation: CASSLVSGGEDTQYF.

The V call is TRBV11-3, the J call TRBJ2-7; D is possibly TRBD1 (5 bases). This CDR3 region has 13 residues. Germline V gene lookup returns CDR1 SGHNT and CDR2 YENEEA. V lost 5 bases, J lost 4 bases, and 12 bases lay in between. CDR3: CASSVDREYEQYF. CDR3 sequence (DNA): TGTGCCAGCAGCGTTGACAGAGAATACGAGCAGTACTTC.

The V call is TRBV6-6, the J call TRBJ1-4; 10 bases map to TRBD1. Trimming at V came to 5 bases and at J to 5 bases, leaving 8 bases not matched to a gene. Germline CDR1 is MNHNY and CDR2 is SVGAGI (reference sequence). The CDR3 has 16 amino acids. The CDR3 DNA sequence: TGTGCCAGCAGTCTTGATGGACAGGGGGTAAATGAAAAACTGTTTTTT. Protein sequence: CASSLDGQGVNEKLFF.

V gene TRBV6-5 combines with J gene TRBJ2-3; TRBD1 aligns across 7 bases. Trimming cost V 9 bases and J 3 bases; bases outside gene matches: 9. This CDR3 is built from 14 residues. CDR1 is MNHEY, CDR2 SVGAGI, per germline. The CDR3 loop reads CASNRDSRTDTQYF. The DNA of the CDR3 is TGTGCCAGTAACCGGGACAGCCGAACAGATACGCAGTATTTT.

The chain employs TRBV10-3 and TRBJ1-5, with D tentatively TRBD1 (5 bases). V was cut by 5 bases and J by 2 bases, with 10 bases left in between. The CDR3 is 14 residues long. Germline V gives CDR1 ENHRY, CDR2 SYGVKD. The chain's CDR3 is CAISPDTGNQPQHF. For the CDR3, the DNA is TGTGCCATCAGTCCGGACACTGGCAATCAGCCCCAGCATTTT.

This sequence joins TRBV3-1 (or the pseudogene TRBV3-2) and TRBJ2-4; tentatively, D is TRBD1 (6 bases). In germline, CDR1 is LGHDT, CDR2 YNNKEL (reference sequence). The CDR3 consists of 17 residues. The germline V and J ends were trimmed by 2 bases and 0 bases, with 14 bases remaining between them. The CDR3 DNA follows: TGTGCCAGCAGCCAAAATTGGGACACCTTAGCCAAAAACATTCAGTACTTC. Residues: CASSQNWDTLAKNIQYF.

The V and J genes are TRBV18 and TRBJ1-2; 8 bases are a match to TRBD1. The CDR3 sequence is 16 residues long. CDR1 is KGHSH, CDR2 LQKENI, per germline. The V segment lost 0 bases and the J segment 2 bases; nucleotides outside the gene matches: 5. CDR3 sequence reads: CASSPPKGQGNYGYTF. CDR3 nucleotide sequence: TGTGCCAGCTCACCACCGAAAGGACAGGGAAACTATGGCTACACCTTC.

The V and J genes are TRBV7-3 and TRBJ1-1; D is perhaps TRBD1 (6 bases). Trimming left V 3 bases short and J 6 bases short, with 17 bases between. The CDR3 is 15 residues long. The germline gives CDR1 SGHTA, CDR2 FQGTGA. CDR3 nucleotide sequence: TGTGCCAGCAGCTTGGACAGCCAAAGGGTGGCTGAAGCTTTCTTT. It specifies CASSLDSQRVAEAFF.

A few counts support this clone. The rearrangement links TRBV25-1 to TRBJ2-5; TRBD2 agrees at 9 bases. Per germline, CDR1 MGHDK and CDR2 SYGVNS. CDR3 length: 18 amino acids. The V segment lost 6 bases and the J segment 5 bases; nucleotides outside the gene matches: 19. The CDR3 loop is CASRGVSGGAPLKETQYF. In DNA form, the CDR3 reads TGTGCCAGCAGGGGGGTTAGCGGGGGCGCTCCTTTAAAGGAGACCCAGTACTTC.

V usage is TRBV5-4 and J usage is TRBJ1-1, with a tentative D call TRBD1 (6 bases). This CDR3 is built from 14 residues. V lost 3 bases and J 4 bases, leaving 13 bases between the germline ends. CDR1 and CDR2 (germline): SGHNT, YYREEE (reference sequence). CDR3 in amino acids: CASSWPDSTTEAFF. CDR3 coding DNA: TGTGCCAGCAGCTGGCCGGACAGTACCACTGAAGCTTTCTTT.

The J gene is TRBJ2-7, the V gene TRBV30, with D tentatively TRBD1 (7 bases). Germline V gene sequence: CDR1 GTSNPN, CDR2 SVGIG (reference sequence). V was clipped by 1 base and J by 3 bases, with 22 bases between them. The CDR3 loop spans 17 amino acids. CDR3 bases: TGTGCCTGGAGTGCACTCCACTCGAGACAGGGAGGCTACGAGCAGTACTTC. Translating gives CAWSALHSRQGGYEQYF. The whole variable domain, remainder taken from reference TRBV30 and TRBJ2-7, is SQTIHQWPATLVQPVGSPLSLECTVEGTSNPNLYWYRQAAGRGLQLLFYSVGIGQISSEVPQNLSASRPQDRQFILSSKKLLLSDSGFYLCAWSALHSRQGGYEQYFGPGTRLTVT.

The chain joins TRBV12-3 or TRBV12-4 to TRBJ1-2; weak D call: TRBD1 (6 bases). The CDR3 runs to 13 residues. V was trimmed by 3 bases and J by 13 bases, leaving 18 bases between them. This CDR3 reads CASSLGAALVGTF. The CDR3 DNA reads TGTGCCAGCAGTTTGGGGGCAGCTCTGGTAGGCACCTTC.

The chain links TRBV9 to TRBJ2-7, with TRBD1 as a possible D gene (6 bases). This CDR3 spans 13 amino acids. Germline V gene sequence: CDR1 SGDLS, CDR2 YYNGEE. Trimming removed 5 bases from V and 2 bases from J, with 11 bases in between. The CDR3 is CASSVDSAYEQYF. CDR3 nucleotides: TGTGCCAGCAGTGTGGACAGCGCCTACGAGCAGTACTTC.

The rearrangement uses TRBV13 and TRBJ2-1; 14 bases map to TRBD2. V shed 4 bases and J 4 bases; nucleotides not matched to a gene: 9. Per germline, CDR1 PRHDT and CDR2 FYEKMQ (reference sequence). The CDR3 has 18 amino acids. The CDR3 here is CASSSPTGTSGGYNEQFF. DNA for the CDR3: TGTGCCAGCAGCTCACCCACCGGGACTAGCGGGGGATACAATGAGCAGTTCTTC. The whole variable domain, filled in from reference TRBV13 and TRBJ2-1, reads AAGVIQSPRHLIKEKRETATLKCYPIPRHDTVYWYQQGPGQDPQFLISFYEKMQSDKGSIPDRFSAQQFSDYHSELNMSSLELGDSALYFCASSSPTGTSGGYNEQFFGPGTRLTVL.

The chain couples TRBV6-5 to TRBJ2-1, with 8 bases matching TRBD1. J lost 5 bases, V lost 5 bases, and 5 bases had no gene match. The germline V gene encodes CDR1 MNHEY and CDR2 SVGAGI. CDR3 size: 14 residues. The CDR3, as DNA: TGTGCCAGCAGTACCGGGACAGGCGACAATGAGCAGTTCTTC. Translated, it gives CASSTGTGDNEQFF.

The chain recombines TRBV7-6 with TRBJ2-5, with D perhaps matching TRBD2 (6 bases). The CDR3 has 16 residues. Trimming pared 0 bases from V and 4 bases from J, leaving 15 bases between. The germline CDR1 and CDR2 sequences are SGHVS and FNYEAQ. Here the CDR3 DNA reads TGTGCCAGCAGCTTAGCCCCAGCGGGTTTGCGAGAGACCCAGTACTTC. It translates to CASSLAPAGLRETQYF.

This chain links TRBV7-9 with TRBJ1-2; 12 nucleotides agree with TRBD1. This CDR3 has 16 residues. The germline gives CDR1 SEHNR, CDR2 FQNEAQ (reference sequence). V was clipped by 3 bases and J by 4 bases; unmatched bases: 6. The CDR3 protein is CASSFRDRGLGYGYTF. DNA of the CDR3: TGTGCCAGCAGCTTCCGGGACAGGGGGCTCGGCTATGGCTACACCTTC.